A selection of T cell receptor beta chains follows, all from one sample in a study of spatial heterogeneity in lung cancer. A single record per CDR3 protein comes from TCRdb applying MiXCR to the 5' RACE reads. The profile shows fewer than 20,000 distinct CDR3 sequences, 4.5% to 7% of them singletons. Sequencing used lung tumor tissue, obtained at surgery. These receptors all stem from a female donor with early-stage non-small cell lung cancer. Both conserved end residues are part of each CDR3. Fields, in order: D gene, V gene, J gene, CDR3 protein. D genes are given only for firm matches.

NA	TRBV29-1	TRBJ2-2	CSVAPGVDTGELFF
NA	TRBV6-1	TRBJ1-2	CASSEALFGYTF
NA	TRBV29-1	TRBJ1-2	CSVESATGLTNYGYTF
TRBD1	TRBV2	TRBJ2-7	CASNKPGTGGNRGYEQYF
NA	TRBV27	TRBJ1-5	CASSFVQGRQPQHF
NA	TRBV10-1	TRBJ2-3	CASSESPVYTDTQYF
NA	TRBV10-1	TRBJ2-3	CASSDVRKRDTQYF
TRBD1	TRBV4-1	TRBJ2-7	CASSPTGSGEQYF
TRBD1	TRBV7-2	TRBJ1-2	CASSLSPGQGGYGYTF
NA	TRBV5-1	TRBJ2-3	CASSLRGLSTDTQYF
TRBD2	TRBV6-5	TRBJ2-2	CASSYAGGRFGELFF
TRBD2	TRBV30	TRBJ2-5	CAWSGGGAQETQYF
TRBD2	TRBV7-9	TRBJ2-1	CASRYGTSGRNNEQFF
NA	TRBV5-1	TRBJ1-2	CASSPAEVNYGYTF
TRBD2	TRBV2	TRBJ2-1	CASSPTSGSYNEQFF
NA	TRBV10-2	TRBJ2-1	CASSQNSYNEQFF
NA	TRBV11-2	TRBJ2-3	CASSLGPRGRTDTQYF
TRBD2	TRBV12-5	TRBJ2-5	CASGTRREGRETQYF
NA	TRBV6-4	TRBJ2-4	CASSDGRRKGVF
NA	TRBV7-9	TRBJ1-4	CASSLFEKLFF
NA	TRBV7-8	TRBJ2-1	CASSIRTGTRLYNEQFF
NA	TRBV10-3	TRBJ2-7	CAISPPDSPDKQYF
NA	TRBV9	TRBJ1-4	CASSASGSGNEKLFF
NA	TRBV19	TRBJ2-2	CASPAYSGELFF
TRBD2	TRBV27	TRBJ2-5	CASSRYSRTSAQETQYF
TRBD1	TRBV9	TRBJ1-4	CASSEGTGRTNEKLFF
NA	TRBV6-5	TRBJ1-2	CASRNLGSYGYTF
NA	TRBV11-2	TRBJ2-5	CASSLIAGVETQYF
TRBD2	TRBV28	TRBJ2-1	CASSSSGSSYNEQFF
NA	TRBV2	TRBJ2-7	CASSARESSYEQYF
NA	TRBV12-3/TRBV12-4	TRBJ1-1	CASSLGLGRIRAFF
TRBD1	TRBV11-2	TRBJ1-3	CASRQGASGNTIYF
NA	TRBV5-1	TRBJ2-1	CASSLGLADTYNEQFF
NA	TRBV21-1	TRBJ2-3	CARGTSGTSTDTQYF
NA	TRBV6-2/TRBV6-3	TRBJ1-2	CACSGGPYGYTF
NA	TRBV27	TRBJ1-1	CASVKGTMNTEAFF
TRBD1	TRBV4-1	TRBJ1-4	CASSLGTGATNEKLFF
NA	TRBV29-1	TRBJ2-3	CSAGGSHPADTQYF
NA	TRBV18	TRBJ2-5	CASSPLSMGLDETQYF
NA	TRBV20-1	TRBJ1-2	CSARDSGGLDYGYTF
NA	TRBV29-1	TRBJ2-1	CSVLADDEQFF
NA	TRBV7-9	TRBJ2-1	CASSYPPGTRNEQFF
TRBD2	TRBV12-3/TRBV12-4	TRBJ2-7	CASSQGLAGNEQYF
TRBD1	TRBV27	TRBJ1-2	CASSSTRQGVYGYTF